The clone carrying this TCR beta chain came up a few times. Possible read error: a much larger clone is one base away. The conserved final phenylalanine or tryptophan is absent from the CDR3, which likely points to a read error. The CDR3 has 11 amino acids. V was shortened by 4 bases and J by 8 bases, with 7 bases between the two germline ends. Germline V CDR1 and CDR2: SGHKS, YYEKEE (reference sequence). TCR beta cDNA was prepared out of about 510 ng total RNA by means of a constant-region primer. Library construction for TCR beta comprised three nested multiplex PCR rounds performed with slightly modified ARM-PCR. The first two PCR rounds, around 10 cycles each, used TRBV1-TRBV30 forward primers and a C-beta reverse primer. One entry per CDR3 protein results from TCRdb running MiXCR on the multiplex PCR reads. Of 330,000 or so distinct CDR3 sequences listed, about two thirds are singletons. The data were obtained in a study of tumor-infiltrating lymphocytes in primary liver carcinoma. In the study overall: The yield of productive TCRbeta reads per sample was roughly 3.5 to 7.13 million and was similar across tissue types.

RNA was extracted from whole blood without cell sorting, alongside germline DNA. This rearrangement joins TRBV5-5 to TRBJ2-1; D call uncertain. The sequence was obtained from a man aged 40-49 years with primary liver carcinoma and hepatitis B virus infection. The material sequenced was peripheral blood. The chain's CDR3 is CASSLYDEQFL. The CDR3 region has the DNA TGTGCCAGCAGCCTTTATGATGAGCAGTTCCTC.